This T cell receptor beta chain derives from a study of T cells in Graves' hyperthyroidism and ophthalmopathy. Template material for amplifying TCR beta CDR3 regions consisted of RNA transcripts. HTBI primers drove first-round RT-PCR of the TCR CDR3. TCRdb itself ran the multiplex PCR reads through MiXCR, one entry per CDR3 protein. The table shows about 480,000 distinct CDR3 sequences, with approximately 14% occurring only once. Uncontrolled infection, other autoimmune disease, pregnancy and lactation each barred patients from inclusion. Clinical symptoms, serum thyroxine, TRAb, thyroid ultrasound and orbital computed tomography informed diagnoses. Fresh 10 ml peripheral blood yielded PBMCs. The germline V and J ends were trimmed by 5 bases and 3 bases, with 19 bases remaining between them. The CDR3 has 16 residues. Germline lookup yields CDR1 SGHRS and CDR2 YFSETQ.

The sequence came from a woman younger than 30 with Graves' hyperthyroidism. The sample was blood. The J gene is TRBJ2-3, the V gene TRBV5-1; tentative D call: TRBD2 (5 bases). In DNA, the CDR3 is TGCGCCAGCAGTTTTGCGACCCAAAGCGGTACAGATACGCAGTATTTT. Encoded protein: CASSFATQSGTDTQYF.